These 4 T cell receptor beta chains were sequenced from one sample in a study of T cell changes during pregnancy in multiple sclerosis. Produced via immunoSEQ multiplex PCR; TCRdb's table is partial and in-frame only. The sample lists more than 35,000 clones; roughly 90% were seen once. Specimen: CD4+ T cells from peripheral blood mononuclear cells, collected after pregnancy. These TCRs come from a female donor in good health, enrolled as a control in a pregnancy study.

This clone was observed a single time. The chain uses TRBV10-3 and TRBJ2-1; 7 bases line up with TRBD1. Per germline, CDR1 ENHRY and CDR2 SYGVKD. After removal of 2 bases from V and 3 bases from J, the junction contained 10 bases not matched to a gene. The CDR3 loop spans 17 amino acids. In nucleotides, the CDR3 is TGTGCCATCAGTGAGGGGGTCCGGGACAGCAACTACAATGAGCAGTTCTTC. Amino acids: CAISEGVRDSNYNEQFF.

CDR3 nucleotide sequence: TGCGCCAGCAGCAGCAGACAGGGCAGCGAGCAGTACTTC. This codes for CASSSRQGSEQYF. The V and J genes are TRBV10-1 and TRBJ2-7; 7 bases are shared with TRBD1. The CDR3 is made up of 13 amino acids. Germline CDR1 and CDR2: WNHNN and SYGVQD (reference sequence). J was trimmed by 6 bases and V by 6 bases; bases with no gene match: 8.

The V gene is TRBV12-1, the J gene TRBJ1-2. TRBV12-1 constitutes a pseudogene. This CDR3 has 13 amino acids. The CDR3 DNA reads as TGTGCCAGCAGCTCCCCCCTATGGTATGGCTACACCTTC. Amino acid sequence: CASSSPLWYGYTF.

The chain couples TRBV5-1 to TRBJ1-1; possible D gene TRBD1, 6 bases. V lost 4 bases and J 4 bases, leaving 14 bases between the germline ends. In germline, CDR1 is SGHRS, CDR2 YFSETQ. The CDR3 runs 14 residues. The CDR3 sequence is CASSDRTALTEAFF. For the CDR3, the DNA is TGCGCCAGCAGCGATCGGACAGCCCTCACTGAAGCTTTCTTT.